This T cell receptor beta chain was observed in a study of shared clonotypes between healthy human individuals. Study summary: Donor composition was a couple of women and a few men, aged 18 to 49.

Genomic DNA belonging to each subset was distributed in equal measure over several immunoSEQ plates. Using immunoSEQ multiplex PCR, the repertoire was profiled, and TCRdb retains in-frame clones only, with some absent. Of a few hundred thousand clones listed, 96% are singletons. Free of recent acute infections or vaccinations, the donors were healthy HIV-negative adults. The V end lost 5 bases, the J end lost 2 bases, and 16 bases lay between the germline ends. Germline CDR1 and CDR2: SGHAT and FQNNGV. The CDR3 has 16 amino acids. The material sequenced was memory CD8+ T cells sorted from blood. The subset: CD45RO+ cells pooled with CCR7-negative TemRA cells. The J gene is TRBJ2-1, the V gene TRBV11-2; perhaps D is TRBD1 or TRBD2 (5 bases each). The TCR comes from a man between 25 and 39 years old in good health. Here the CDR3 DNA reads TGTGCCAGCAGCACCCTAACCGGGACGACCTACAATGAGCAGTTCTTC. Protein product: CASSTLTGTTYNEQFF.